This TCR beta chain stems from a study of cytomegalovirus exposure and HLA in healthy donors. The germline V gene has CDR1 SGHNT and CDR2 YYREEE (reference sequence). The CDR3 runs to 14 residues. Deletions cut 0 bases from V and 2 bases from J, with 8 bases between. Sequencing was performed with immunoSEQ multiplex PCR; in TCRdb, only in-frame clones are kept and a portion is missing. Of about 240,000 clones in the sample, approximately 86% are singletons; the top ten hold 1.2%. The source of this sequence is a woman in her 30s in good health and CMV-seropositive. The sequenced material came from PBMCs. The chain joins TRBV5-4 to TRBJ1-2; D is ambiguous. This CDR3 is CASSLAPENYGYTF. In DNA, the CDR3 is TGTGCCAGCAGCTTGGCCCCTGAGAACTATGGCTACACCTTC.